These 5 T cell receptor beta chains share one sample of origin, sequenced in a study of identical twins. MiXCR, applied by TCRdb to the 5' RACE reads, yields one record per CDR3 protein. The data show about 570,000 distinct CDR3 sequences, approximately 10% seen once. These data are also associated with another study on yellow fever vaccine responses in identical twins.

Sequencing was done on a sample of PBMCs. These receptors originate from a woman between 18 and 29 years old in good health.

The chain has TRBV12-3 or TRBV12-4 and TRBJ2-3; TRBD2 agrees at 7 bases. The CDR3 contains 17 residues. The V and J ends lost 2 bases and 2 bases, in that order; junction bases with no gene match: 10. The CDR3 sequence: CASSLSPGGLYTDTQYF. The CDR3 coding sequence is TGTGCCAGCAGTTTATCCCCGGGGGGACTATACACAGATACGCAGTATTTT.

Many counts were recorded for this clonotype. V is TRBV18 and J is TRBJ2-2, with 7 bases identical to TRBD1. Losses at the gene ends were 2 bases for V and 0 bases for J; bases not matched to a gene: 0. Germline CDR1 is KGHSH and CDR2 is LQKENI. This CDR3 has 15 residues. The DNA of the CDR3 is TGTGCCAGCTCACCAACAGGGGCGAACACCGGGGAGCTGTTTTTT. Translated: CASSPTGANTGELFF.

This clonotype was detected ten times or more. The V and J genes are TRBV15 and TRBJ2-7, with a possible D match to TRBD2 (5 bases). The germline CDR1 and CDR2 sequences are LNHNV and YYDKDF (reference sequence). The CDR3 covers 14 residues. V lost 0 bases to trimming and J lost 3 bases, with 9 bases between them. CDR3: CATSREREGYEQYF. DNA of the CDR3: TGTGCCACCAGCAGAGAGAGGGAAGGCTACGAGCAGTACTTC.

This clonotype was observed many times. DNA of the CDR3: TGCAGTGCTCCGAGGGGGACCGGGGAGCTGTTTTTT. As protein: CSAPRGTGELFF. J is TRBJ2-2 and V is TRBV20-1; maybe TRBD1 (6 bases). There are 12 residues in the CDR3. V lost 5 bases and J 5 bases, leaving 9 bases between the germline ends. Looked up from germline, CDR1 is DFQATT and CDR2 is SNEGSKA (reference sequence).

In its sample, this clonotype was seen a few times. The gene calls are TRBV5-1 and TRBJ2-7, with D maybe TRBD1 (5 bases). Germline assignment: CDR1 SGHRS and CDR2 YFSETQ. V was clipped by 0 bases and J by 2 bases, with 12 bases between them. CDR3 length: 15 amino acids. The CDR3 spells CASSLGQQGTYEQYF. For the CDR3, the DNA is TGCGCCAGCAGCTTGGGTCAGCAGGGCACCTACGAGCAGTACTTC.